This T cell receptor (beta chain) was obtained from a study of immune cell composition in non-small cell lung cancer. Worth noting for this clone: Its antigen is not known.

The CDR3 consists of 16 residues. Germline V gene lookup returns CDR1 MNHEY and CDR2 SMNVEV (reference sequence). J was trimmed by 3 bases and V by 6 bases; bases with no gene match: 13. Study-wide results and limits: Adenocarcinomas with higher top tumour-associated clone frequency had more reactive TILs.

Only in-frame clones appear in the TCRdb table, and some are missing; sequencing was by immunoSEQ multiplex PCR. The repertoire holds 13,000 to 15,000 clones, over 65% seen once, with about 13% in the top ten. The chain has TRBV27 and TRBJ2-7; 8 nucleotides match TRBD2. The TCR comes from a human donor with non-small cell lung cancer. Sequenced input: lung tumor tissue. The CDR3 bases are TGTGCCAGCAGCAGAGACCCCAGCGGGAGCCTCTACGAGCAGTACTTC. Encoded protein: CASSRDPSGSLYEQYF.